This T cell receptor (beta chain) emerged from a study of blood T cell repertoires in COVID-19. Overall study context: From T cells, B-cell-depleted T cells, or PBMCs came the material, which was cDNA or gDNA.

Germline CDR1 reads SGHVS; CDR2 reads FQNEAQ. With 4 bases removed from V and 1 base from J, the gap between germline ends came to 23 bases. CDR3 size: 19 residues. Methods used by the authors: Amplification of reference gene primers provided the estimated nucleated cell counts. The method was immunoSEQ multiplex PCR; TCRdb's version includes in-frame clones alone and lacks a portion of them. That table gives V, J and clone size, and the DNA gave D and trimming. The sample holds 270,000 or so clones, nearly 85% seen once. The sequencing sample was made of peripheral blood. This rearrangement joins TRBV7-8 to TRBJ2-1, with no clear D. The source of this sequence is a human donor in a cohort sampled during active COVID-19. The CDR3: CASSSPVETGLFSYNEQFF. In nucleotides, the CDR3 is TGTGCCAGCAGCTCCCCAGTTGAGACTGGCCTATTTTCCTACAATGAGCAGTTCTTC.